The TCR beta chain described here comes from a study of blood T cells in healthy people across ages. Regarding the study as a whole: Higher naive T cell percentage went strongly together with higher TCR beta diversity.

Turning to this clonotype: Antigen unknown.

It was with a sample-barcoded 5' primer and a J-beta primer mix that a second PCR of about 7 to 12 cycles was run. All samples gave at least 2.5 million CDR3-containing paired-end reads. Using its own MiXCR run on the 5' RACE reads, TCRdb lists one record per CDR3 protein. The table shows fewer than 2,000,000 distinct CDR3 sequences, with roughly 30% occurring only once. Donors each provided around 10 milliliters of peripheral blood. Every sample gave at least 6 micrograms of total RNA when it was extracted. The germline gives CDR1 MNHEY, CDR2 SMNVEV (reference sequence). The V end was cut by 0 bases, the J end by 7 bases, with 4 bases between. The CDR3 extends over 13 amino acids.

The sequenced material came from blood. The sequence derives from a woman in her thirties in good health. The chain combines TRBV27 with TRBJ1-6, with D unclear. CDR3 sequence: CASSLSGNSPLHF. CDR3 nucleotide sequence: TGTGCCAGCAGTTTATCTGGAAATTCACCCCTCCACTTT.